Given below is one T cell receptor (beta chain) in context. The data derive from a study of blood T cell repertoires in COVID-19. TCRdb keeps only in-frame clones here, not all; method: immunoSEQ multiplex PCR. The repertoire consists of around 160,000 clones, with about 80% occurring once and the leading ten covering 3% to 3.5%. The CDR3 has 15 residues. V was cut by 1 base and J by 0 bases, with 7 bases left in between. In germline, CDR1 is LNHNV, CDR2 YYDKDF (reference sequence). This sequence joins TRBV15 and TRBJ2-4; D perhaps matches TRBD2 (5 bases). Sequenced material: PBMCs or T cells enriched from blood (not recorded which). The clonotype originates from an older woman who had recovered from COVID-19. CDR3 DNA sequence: TGTGCCACCAGCAGAGCCGGGGTAGCCAAAAACATTCAGTACTTC. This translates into CATSRAGVAKNIQYF. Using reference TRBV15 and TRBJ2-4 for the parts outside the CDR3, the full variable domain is DAMVIQNPRYQVTQFGKPVTLSCSQTLNHNVMYWYQQKSSQAPKLLFHYYDKDFNNEADTPDNFQSRRPNTSFCFLDIRSPGLGDTAMYLCATSRAGVAKNIQYFGAGTRLSVL.